This TCR delta chain was found in a study of Vδ1+ human thymocytes. General study findings and limits: Unexpected Vdelta2 sequences could cause misinterpretation of bulk repertoire data. Thymic delta-chain repertoires held 15% to 20% Vdelta2 sequences and few Vdelta3, despite high sort purity. Highly polyclonal TRG and TRD repertoires with Gaussian CDR3 length distributions appeared in thymus.

The template was reverse-transcribed extracted RNA. Pooled V-gene forward primers with one constant-region reverse primer generated the CDR3 amplicons by multiplex PCR. TCRdb re-called clones from the multiplex PCR reads using CATT. The table shows about 58,000 delta-chain clones, with about 15% occurring only once. This clone was picked up a small number of times. Antigen specificity is unknown. The V end was cut by 7 bases, the J end by 3 bases, with 33 bases between. CDR1 is TSWWSYY and CDR2 is QGS in the germline V gene. The CDR3 has 20 residues. Source material: Vdelta1+ gamma-delta thymocytes from the thymus. Stated subset: FACS-sorted CD3+ TCRalphabeta- TCRVdelta1+ TCRVdelta2- thymocytes. The V and J genes are TRDV1 and TRDJ1; D not resolved. The TCR sequence derives from a girl in the first two years of life who had congenital heart surgery. This CDR3 reads CALVDPPGAIPRARADKLIF. The CDR3 DNA reads as TGTGCTCTTGTGGACCCCCCAGGGGCCATACCCAGAGCCCGGGCCGATAAACTCATCTTT.